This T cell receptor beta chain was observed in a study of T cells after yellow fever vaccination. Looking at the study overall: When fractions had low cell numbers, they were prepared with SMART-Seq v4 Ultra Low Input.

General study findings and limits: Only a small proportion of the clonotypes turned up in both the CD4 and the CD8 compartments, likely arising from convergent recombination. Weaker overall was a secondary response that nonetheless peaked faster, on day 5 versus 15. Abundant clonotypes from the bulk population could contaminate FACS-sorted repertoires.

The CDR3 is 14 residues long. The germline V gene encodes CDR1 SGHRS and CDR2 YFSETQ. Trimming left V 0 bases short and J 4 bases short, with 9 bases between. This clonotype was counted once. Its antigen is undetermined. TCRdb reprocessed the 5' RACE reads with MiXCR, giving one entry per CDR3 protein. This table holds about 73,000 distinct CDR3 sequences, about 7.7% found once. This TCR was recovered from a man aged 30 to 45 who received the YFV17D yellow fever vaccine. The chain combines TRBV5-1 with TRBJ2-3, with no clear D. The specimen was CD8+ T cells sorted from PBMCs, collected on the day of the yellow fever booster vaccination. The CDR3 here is CASSLGHGADTQYF. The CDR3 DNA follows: TGCGCCAGCAGCTTGGGACATGGAGCAGATACGCAGTATTTT.